What follows are 10 T cell receptor beta chains derived from one specimen sequenced in a study of cytotoxic CD8 clonotypes in ibrutinib-treated CLL. Assay used: immunoSEQ multiplex PCR; TCRdb lists only in-frame clones, some missing. The data show about 200,000 clones, about 75% seen once. This specimen was PBMCs, taken after 12 months of ibrutinib treatment. The origin of the receptors is a human donor with chronic lymphocytic leukemia.

The chain couples TRBV6-6 to TRBJ2-7; 7 bases fit TRBD2. This CDR3 is 13 amino acids long. Germline CDR1 and CDR2: MNHNY and SVGAGI (reference sequence). Trimming cost V 5 bases and J 2 bases; bases outside gene matches: 3. CDR3 DNA: TGTGCCAGCAGTCATGGACTAGCCTACGAGCAGTACTTC. Translated, it gives CASSHGLAYEQYF.

This chain connects TRBV7-9 to TRBJ2-5; 7 nucleotides align to TRBD1. This CDR3 comprises 13 residues. V lost 5 bases and J lost 9; bases outside the gene matches: 9. The germline V gene has CDR1 SEHNR and CDR2 FQNEAQ (reference sequence). The CDR3 coding sequence is TGTGCCAGCAGCCACGGGGACAGCCTAGCCCAGTACTTC. Its translation: CASSHGDSLAQYF.

The chain combines TRBV5-4 with TRBJ2-7; 12 bases agree with TRBD2. CDR1 and CDR2 from the germline V gene are SGHNT and YYREEE (reference sequence). This CDR3 has 15 residues. The V segment lost 5 bases and the J segment 3 bases; nucleotides outside the gene matches: 6. CDR3 loop: CASSQTSGSFYEQYF. The CDR3 DNA sequence: TGTGCCAGCAGTCAGACTAGCGGGAGTTTCTACGAGCAGTACTTC.

This chain uses TRBV9 with TRBJ2-3, with 9 positions matching TRBD2. This CDR3 has 17 amino acids. With V trimmed by 4 bases and J by 2 bases, 11 bases remained unmatched. Germline V gene sequence: CDR1 SGDLS, CDR2 YYNGEE. In DNA form, the CDR3 reads TGTGCCAGCAGCCCCGATGGACTAGCGCGCCTCACAGATACGCAGTATTTT. Encoded protein: CASSPDGLARLTDTQYF.

The genes are TRBV5-6 and TRBJ2-2, with TRBD2 identical over 9 bases. The CDR3 length is 15 residues. V was clipped by 3 bases and J by 5 bases; unmatched bases: 5. Germline CDR1 and CDR2: SGHDT and YYEEEE. Here the CDR3 DNA reads TGTGCCAGCAGCTATAGCGGGAGAAAGACCGGGGAGCTGTTTTTT. This sequence encodes CASSYSGRKTGELFF.

The chain has TRBV30 and TRBJ1-5, with D hard to call. V was clipped by 1 base and J by 0 bases, with 10 bases between them. Per germline, CDR1 GTSNPN and CDR2 SVGIG (reference sequence). The CDR3 has 15 amino acids. The CDR3 DNA reads as TGTGCCTGGAGTGACCGAGGGATTAGCAATCAGCCCCAGCATTTT. As protein: CAWSDRGISNQPQHF.

The V call is TRBV14, the J call TRBJ1-6; D not certain. The CDR3 sequence is 14 residues long. CDR1 is SGHDN, CDR2 FVKESK, per germline. V lost 3 bases and J 2 bases, leaving 5 bases between the germline ends. The CDR3 coding sequence is TGTGCCAGCAGCCACGAAACCTATAATTCACCCCTCCACTTT. Translated, it gives CASSHETYNSPLHF.

This clone was counted between two and nine times. CDR3 in DNA: TGTGCCAGCAGCTCTAGCGGCCTGGACAATGAGCAGTTCTTC. It translates to CASSSSGLDNEQFF. The genes are TRBV7-3 and TRBJ2-1; 7 bases fit TRBD2. Germline loops: CDR1 SGHTA, CDR2 FQGTGA. The CDR3 totals 14 residues. The trim removed 4 bases at V and 5 bases at J, leaving 5 bases unmatched.

The chain couples TRBV28 to TRBJ2-3, with 8 positions matching TRBD2. Per germline, CDR1 MDHEN and CDR2 SYDVKM. The CDR3 has 16 residues. Trimming removed 4 bases from V and 2 bases from J; junction bases left unmatched: 8. The CDR3 loop reads CASSWLLADPTDTQYF. In DNA form, the CDR3 reads TGTGCCAGCAGTTGGTTACTAGCGGATCCCACAGATACGCAGTATTTT.

This chain joins TRBV28 and TRBJ2-3; perhaps D is TRBD1 or TRBD2 (5 bases each). Germline V gene lookup returns CDR1 MDHEN and CDR2 SYDVKM. The CDR3 spans 14 residues. V dropped 2 bases and J dropped 4 bases, with 10 bases sitting between them. CDR3 amino acids: CASSLRGRSDTQYF. The DNA for the CDR3 is TGTGCCAGCAGTTTACGGGGCAGGTCAGATACGCAGTATTTT.